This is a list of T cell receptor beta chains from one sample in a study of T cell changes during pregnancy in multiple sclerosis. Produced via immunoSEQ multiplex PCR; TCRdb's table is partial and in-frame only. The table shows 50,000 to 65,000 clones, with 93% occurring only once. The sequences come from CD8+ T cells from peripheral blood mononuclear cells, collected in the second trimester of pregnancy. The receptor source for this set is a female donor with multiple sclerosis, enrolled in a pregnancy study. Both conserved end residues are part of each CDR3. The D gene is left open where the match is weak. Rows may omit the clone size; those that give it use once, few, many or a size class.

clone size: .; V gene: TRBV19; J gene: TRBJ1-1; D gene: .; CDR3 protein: CASSIMSVGQNTEAFF; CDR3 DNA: TGTGCCAGTAGTATAATGTCCGTAGGACAGAACACTGAAGCTTTCTTT
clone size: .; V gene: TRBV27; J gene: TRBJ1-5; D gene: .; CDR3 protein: CASSLRQFNQPQHF; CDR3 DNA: TGTGCCAGCAGCCTAAGACAGTTCAATCAGCCCCAGCATTTT
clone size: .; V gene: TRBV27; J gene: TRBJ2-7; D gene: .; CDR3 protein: CASSPSLGLSSYEQYF; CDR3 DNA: TGTGCCAGCAGCCCTTCCCTGGGGCTTAGCTCCTACGAGCAGTACTTC
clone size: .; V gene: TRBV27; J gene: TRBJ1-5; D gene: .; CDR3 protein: CASSPRGAGNQPQHF; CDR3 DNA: TGTGCCAGCAGTCCCCGGGGGGCTGGCAATCAGCCCCAGCATTTT
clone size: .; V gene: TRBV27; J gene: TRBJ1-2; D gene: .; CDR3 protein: CASSPRQYSSYGYTF; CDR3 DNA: TGTGCCAGCAGTCCTCGACAGTATTCGAGTTATGGCTACACCTTC
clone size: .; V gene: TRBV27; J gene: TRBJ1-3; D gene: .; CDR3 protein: CASSLSYRVSGNTIYF; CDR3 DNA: TGTGCCAGCAGTTTATCTTACAGGGTTTCTGGAAACACCATATATTTT
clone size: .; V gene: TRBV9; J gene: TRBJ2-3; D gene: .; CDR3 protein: CASEKGLTSTDTQYF; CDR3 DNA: TGTGCCAGCGAGAAGGGACTGACTAGCACAGATACGCAGTATTTT
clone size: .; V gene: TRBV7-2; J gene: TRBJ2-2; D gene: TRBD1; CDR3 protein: CASSGSGQLNTGELFF; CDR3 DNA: TGTGCCAGCAGCGGTTCGGGACAGCTGAACACCGGGGAGCTGTTTTTT
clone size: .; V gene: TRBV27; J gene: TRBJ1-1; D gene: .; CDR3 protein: CASRERATEAFF; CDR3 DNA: TGTGCCAGCAGGGAGCGGGCCACTGAAGCTTTCTTT
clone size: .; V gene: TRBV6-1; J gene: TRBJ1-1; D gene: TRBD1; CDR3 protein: CASRRDRGTNTEAFF; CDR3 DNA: TGTGCCAGCAGGAGGGACAGGGGGACGAACACTGAAGCTTTCTTT
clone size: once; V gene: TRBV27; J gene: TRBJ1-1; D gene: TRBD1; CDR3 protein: CASSRTGNTEAFF; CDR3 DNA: TGTGCCAGCAGTAGGACAGGGAACACTGAAGCTTTCTTT
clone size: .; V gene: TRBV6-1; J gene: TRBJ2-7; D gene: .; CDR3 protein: CASTARGYYEQYF; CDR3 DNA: TGTGCCAGCACTGCACGGGGTTACTACGAGCAGTACTTC
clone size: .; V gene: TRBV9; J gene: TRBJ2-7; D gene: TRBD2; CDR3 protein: CASSVRLAGGEQYF; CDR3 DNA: TGTGCCAGCAGCGTGAGACTAGCGGGAGGGGAGCAGTACTTC
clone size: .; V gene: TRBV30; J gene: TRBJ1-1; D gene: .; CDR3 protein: CAWSVGGRSTEAFF; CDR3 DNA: TGTGCCTGGAGTGTAGGGGGAAGAAGCACTGAAGCTTTCTTT
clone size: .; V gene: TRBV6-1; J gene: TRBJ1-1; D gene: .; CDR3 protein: CASSTENTEAFF; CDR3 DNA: TGTGCCAGCAGTACTGAGAACACTGAAGCTTTCTTT
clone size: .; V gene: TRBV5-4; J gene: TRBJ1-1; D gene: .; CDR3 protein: CASSTRRDSVAEAFF; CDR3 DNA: TGTGCCAGCAGCACACGCCGGGACTCCGTCGCTGAAGCTTTCTTT
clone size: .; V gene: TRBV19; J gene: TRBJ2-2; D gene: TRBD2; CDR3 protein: CASSAFPGTRGTGELFF; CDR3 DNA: TGTGCCAGTAGTGCCTTTCCCGGGACTAGGGGCACCGGGGAGCTGTTTTTT
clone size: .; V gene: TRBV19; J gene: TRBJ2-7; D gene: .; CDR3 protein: CASSPGSYEQYF; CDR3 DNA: TGTGCCAGTAGTCCCGGTTCCTACGAGCAGTACTTC
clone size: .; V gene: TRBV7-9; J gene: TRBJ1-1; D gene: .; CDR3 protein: CASNTPGGGTEAFF; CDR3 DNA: TGTGCCAGCAACACACCCGGGGGGGGAACTGAAGCTTTCTTT
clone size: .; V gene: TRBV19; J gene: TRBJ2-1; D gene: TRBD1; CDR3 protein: CASSWTGYNERFF; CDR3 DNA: TGTGCCAGTAGTTGGACAGGGTACAATGAGCGGTTCTTC
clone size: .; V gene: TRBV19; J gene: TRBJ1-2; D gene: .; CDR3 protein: CASGLTNYGYTF; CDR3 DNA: TGTGCCAGTGGCCTCACTAACTATGGCTACACCTTC
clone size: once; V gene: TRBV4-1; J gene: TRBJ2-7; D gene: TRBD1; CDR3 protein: CASSQELTGEEEQYF; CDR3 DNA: TGCGCCAGCAGCCAAGAACTGACAGGGGAGGAAGAGCAGTACTTC
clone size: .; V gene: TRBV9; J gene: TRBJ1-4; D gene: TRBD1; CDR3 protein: CASGAQGDNEKLFF; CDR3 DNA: TGTGCCAGCGGCGCCCAGGGGGATAATGAAAAACTGTTTTTT
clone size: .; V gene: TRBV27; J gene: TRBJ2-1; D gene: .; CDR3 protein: CASSLSLGLYNEQFF; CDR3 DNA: TGTGCCAGCAGTTTATCGTTAGGACTGTACAATGAGCAGTTCTTC
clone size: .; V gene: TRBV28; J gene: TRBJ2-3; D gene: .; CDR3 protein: CASSSRGVADTQYF; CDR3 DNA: TGTGCCAGCAGTTCCCGGGGAGTTGCAGATACGCAGTATTTT
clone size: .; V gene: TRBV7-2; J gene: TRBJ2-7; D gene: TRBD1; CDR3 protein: CASSWGTGSYEQYF; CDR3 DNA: TGTGCCAGCAGCTGGGGGACAGGTTCCTACGAGCAGTACTTC
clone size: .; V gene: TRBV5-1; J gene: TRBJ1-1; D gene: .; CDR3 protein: CASSLAIGFTEAFF; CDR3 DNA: TGCGCCAGCAGCTTGGCAATCGGGTTCACTGAAGCTTTCTTT
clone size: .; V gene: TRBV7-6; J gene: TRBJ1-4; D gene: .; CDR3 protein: CASSFLAGDEKLFF; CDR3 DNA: TGTGCCAGCAGCTTTTTGGCAGGGGACGAAAAACTGTTTTTT
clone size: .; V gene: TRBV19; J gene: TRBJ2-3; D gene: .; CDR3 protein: CASSIEGARGTDTQYF; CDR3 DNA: TGTGCCAGTAGTATAGAGGGGGCGCGGGGCACAGATACGCAGTATTTT
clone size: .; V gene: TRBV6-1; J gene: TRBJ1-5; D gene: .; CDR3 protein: CASRERGSNQPQHF; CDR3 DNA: TGTGCCAGCAGGGAGCGGGGAAGCAATCAGCCCCAGCATTTT
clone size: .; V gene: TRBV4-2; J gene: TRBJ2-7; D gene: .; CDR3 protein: CASSQGTVSYEQYF; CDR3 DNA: TGTGCCAGCAGCCAAGGCACGGTCTCCTACGAGCAGTACTTC
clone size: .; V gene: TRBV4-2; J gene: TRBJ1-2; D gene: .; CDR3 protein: CASSQGGPNGYTF; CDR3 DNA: TGTGCCAGCAGCCAAGGGGGGCCCAATGGCTACACCTTC